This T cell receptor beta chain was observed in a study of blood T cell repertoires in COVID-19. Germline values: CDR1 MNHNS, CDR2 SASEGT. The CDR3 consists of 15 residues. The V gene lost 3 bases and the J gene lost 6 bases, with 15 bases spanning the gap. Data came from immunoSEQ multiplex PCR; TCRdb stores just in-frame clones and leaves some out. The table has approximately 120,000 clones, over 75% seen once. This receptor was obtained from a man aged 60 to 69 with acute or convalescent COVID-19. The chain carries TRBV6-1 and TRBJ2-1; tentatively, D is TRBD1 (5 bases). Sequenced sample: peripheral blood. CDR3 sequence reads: CASSEETVWPNEQFF. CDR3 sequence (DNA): TGTGCCAGCAGTGAGGAGACAGTGTGGCCCAATGAGCAGTTCTTC.